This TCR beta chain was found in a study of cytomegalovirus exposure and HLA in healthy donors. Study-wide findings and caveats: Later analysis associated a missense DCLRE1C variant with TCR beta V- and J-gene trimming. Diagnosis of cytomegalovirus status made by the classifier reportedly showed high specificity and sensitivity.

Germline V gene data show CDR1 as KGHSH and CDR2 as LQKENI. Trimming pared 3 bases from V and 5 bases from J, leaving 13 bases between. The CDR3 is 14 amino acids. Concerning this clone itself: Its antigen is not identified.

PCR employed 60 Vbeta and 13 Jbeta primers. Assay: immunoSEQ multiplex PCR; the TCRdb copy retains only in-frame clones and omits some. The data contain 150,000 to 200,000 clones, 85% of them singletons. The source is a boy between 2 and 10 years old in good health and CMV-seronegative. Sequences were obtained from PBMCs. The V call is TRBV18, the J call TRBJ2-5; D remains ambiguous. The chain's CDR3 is CASSPARHGETQYF. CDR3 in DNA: TGTGCCAGCTCACCGGCTAGGCATGGCGAGACCCAGTACTTC. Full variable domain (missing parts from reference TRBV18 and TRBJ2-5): NAGVMQNPRHLVRRRGQEARLRCSPMKGHSHVYWYRQLPEEGLKFMVYLQKENIIDESGMPKERFSAEFPKEGPSILRIQQVVRGDSAAYFCASSPARHGETQYFGPGTRLLVL.